What follows is one T cell receptor beta chain and its context. Antigen: not known. The table came from immunoSEQ multiplex PCR; TCRdb's copy has only in-frame clones and leaves some out. The sample records about 53,000 clones, roughly 87% being singletons. The data were obtained in a study of T cell responses to AZD1222 COVID-19 vaccine. Study findings and constraints: Once two AZD1222 doses were given, Spike-specific TCR breadth and depth went up. No repertoire was sampled before or during the peak T cell response, only after it. Only five to seven AZD1222 recipients were seropositive at baseline.

CDR3 size: 15 residues. The V gene lost 3 bases and the J gene lost 2 bases, with 10 bases spanning the gap. Per germline, CDR1 MNHEY and CDR2 SMNVEV (reference sequence). Second-dose intervals near 4 or 12 weeks were combined. The V gene is TRBV27, the J gene TRBJ2-2, with a weak D call TRBD1 (5 bases). This sequence originates from an adult who received the AZD1222 COVID-19 vaccine. The input for sequencing was peripheral blood, taken 28 days after the second AZD1222 dose. This chain's CDR3 is CASSFFRANTGELFF. DNA for the CDR3: TGTGCCAGCAGTTTTTTCAGGGCCAACACCGGGGAGCTGTTTTTT.